This TCR beta chain was captured in a study of T cell responses to AZD1222 COVID-19 vaccine. Study observations and caveats: The study found vaccine-associated CD4 TCRs spanning spike, dominant at 160-218 and 743-854. White British ancestry dominated among donors, who included more females, and clonal diversity was possibly underestimated.

As regards this clone: Its specificity is not known.

Sequenced by immunoSEQ multiplex PCR; TCRdb stores in-frame clones only, minus some. This sample yields 150,000 to 160,000 clones, of which less than 95% are seen a single time; roughly 1.9% belongs to the top ten. Germline CDR1 is MNHEY and CDR2 is SMNVEV (reference sequence). The CDR3 totals 15 residues. V was pared by 4 bases and J by 5 bases, with 14 bases between. The sample consisted of peripheral blood, taken on day 0 of AZD1222 vaccination. The chain uses TRBV27 and TRBJ1-4; TRBD1 is a possible D gene (6 bases). This clonotype was obtained from an adult in good health. CDR3 DNA sequence: TGTGCCAGCAGTTCCATACAGGGACCGAATGAAAAACTGTTTTTT. This codes for CASSSIQGPNEKLFF.